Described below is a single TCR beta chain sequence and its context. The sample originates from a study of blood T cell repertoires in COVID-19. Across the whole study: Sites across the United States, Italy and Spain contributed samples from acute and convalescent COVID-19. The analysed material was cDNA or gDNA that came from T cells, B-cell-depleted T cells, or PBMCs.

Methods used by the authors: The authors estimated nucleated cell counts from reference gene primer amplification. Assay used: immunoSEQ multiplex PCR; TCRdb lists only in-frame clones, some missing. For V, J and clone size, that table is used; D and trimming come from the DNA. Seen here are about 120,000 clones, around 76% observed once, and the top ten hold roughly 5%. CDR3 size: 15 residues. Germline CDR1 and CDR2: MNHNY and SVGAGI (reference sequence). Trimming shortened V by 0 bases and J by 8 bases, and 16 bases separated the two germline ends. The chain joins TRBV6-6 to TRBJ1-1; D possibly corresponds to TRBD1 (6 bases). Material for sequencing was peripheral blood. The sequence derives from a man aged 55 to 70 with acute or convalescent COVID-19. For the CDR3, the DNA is TGTGCCAGCAGTTACTCGATTGCGGACAGTGCCGAAGCTTTCTTT. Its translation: CASSYSIADSAEAFF.